This T cell receptor beta chain was recovered during a study of blood T cell repertoires in COVID-19. Whole-study context: The United States, Italy and Spain provided the acute and convalescent COVID-19 samples.

A Seattle source enrolled patients during active infection and followed them longitudinally. Per the original data handling: Estimation of nucleated cell counts relied on the amplification of reference gene primers. TCRdb keeps only in-frame clones here, not all; method: immunoSEQ multiplex PCR. The DNA gave D and trimming, while V, J and clone size come from that table. The table includes 300,000 to 350,000 clones, approximately 92% detected once. The sequence came from a woman aged 30 to 39 with COVID-19, enrolled during active disease. The sample was peripheral blood.

The CDR3 DNA follows: TGTGCCACCAGCAGAGGTATCGGTACTAACTATGGCTACACCTTC. Protein sequence: CATSRGIGTNYGYTF. V and J are TRBV15 and TRBJ1-2; D not certain. The V end was cut by 1 base, the J end by 0 bases, with 9 bases between. In germline, CDR1 is LNHNV, CDR2 YYDKDF (reference sequence). This CDR3 is built from 15 residues.